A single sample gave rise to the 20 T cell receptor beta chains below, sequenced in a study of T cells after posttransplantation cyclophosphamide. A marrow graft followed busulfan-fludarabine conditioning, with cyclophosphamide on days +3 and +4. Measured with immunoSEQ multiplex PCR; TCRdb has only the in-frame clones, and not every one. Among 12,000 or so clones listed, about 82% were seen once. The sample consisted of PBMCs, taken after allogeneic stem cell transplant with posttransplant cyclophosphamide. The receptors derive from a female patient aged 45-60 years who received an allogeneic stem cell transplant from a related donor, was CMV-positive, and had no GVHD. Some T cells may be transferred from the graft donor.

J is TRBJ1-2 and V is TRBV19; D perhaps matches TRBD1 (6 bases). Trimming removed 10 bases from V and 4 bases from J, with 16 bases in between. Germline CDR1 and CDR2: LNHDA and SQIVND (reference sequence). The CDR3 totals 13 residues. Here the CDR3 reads CAKDQGTLYGYTF. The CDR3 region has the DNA TGTGCCAAAGACCAGGGGACCCTCTATGGCTACACCTTC.

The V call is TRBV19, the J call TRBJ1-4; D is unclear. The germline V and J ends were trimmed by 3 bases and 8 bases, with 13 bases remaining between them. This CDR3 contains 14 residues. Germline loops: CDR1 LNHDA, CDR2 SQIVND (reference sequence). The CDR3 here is CASSIRGKDEKLFF. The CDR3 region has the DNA TGTGCCAGTAGTATCAGAGGGAAGGACGAAAAACTGTTTTTT. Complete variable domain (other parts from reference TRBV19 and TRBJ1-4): DGGITQSPKYLFRKEGQNVTLSCEQNLNHDAMYWYRQDPGQGLRLIYYSQIVNDFQKGDIAEGYSVSREKKESFPLTVTSAQKNPTAFYLCASSIRGKDEKLFFGSGTQLSVL.

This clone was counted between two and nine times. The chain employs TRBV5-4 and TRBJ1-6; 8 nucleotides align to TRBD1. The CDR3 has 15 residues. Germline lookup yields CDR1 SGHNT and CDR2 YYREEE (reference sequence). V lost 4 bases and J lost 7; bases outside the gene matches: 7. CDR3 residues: CASSNLTGVNSPLHF. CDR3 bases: TGTGCCAGCAGCAACCTGACAGGGGTGAATTCACCCCTCCACTTT.

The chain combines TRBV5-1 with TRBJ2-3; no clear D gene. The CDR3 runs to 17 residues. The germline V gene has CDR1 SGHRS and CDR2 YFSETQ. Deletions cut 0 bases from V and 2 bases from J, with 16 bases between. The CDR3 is CASSLARGLDHTDTQYF. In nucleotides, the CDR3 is TGCGCCAGCAGCTTGGCCCGTGGTCTAGATCACACAGATACGCAGTATTTT. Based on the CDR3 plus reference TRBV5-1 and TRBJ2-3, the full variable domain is KAGVTQTPRYLIKTRGQQVTLSCSPISGHRSVSWYQQTPGQGLQFLFEYFSETQRNKGNFPGRFSGRQFSNSRSEMNVSTLELGDSALYLCASSLARGLDHTDTQYFGPGTRLTVL.

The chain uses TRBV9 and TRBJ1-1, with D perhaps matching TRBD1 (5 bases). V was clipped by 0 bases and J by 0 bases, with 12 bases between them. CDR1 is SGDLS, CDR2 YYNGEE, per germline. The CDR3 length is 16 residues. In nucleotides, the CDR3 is TGTGCCAGCAGCGTAGCTCTGGGGCCCCTGAACACTGAAGCTTTCTTT. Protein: CASSVALGPLNTEAFF.

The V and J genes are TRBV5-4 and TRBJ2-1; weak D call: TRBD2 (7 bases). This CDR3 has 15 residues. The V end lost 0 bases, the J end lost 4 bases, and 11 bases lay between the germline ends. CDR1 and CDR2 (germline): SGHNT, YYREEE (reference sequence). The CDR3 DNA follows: TGTGCCAGCAGCTTGGTCGGGGGGCCTTACAATGAGCAGTTCTTC. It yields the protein CASSLVGGPYNEQFF.

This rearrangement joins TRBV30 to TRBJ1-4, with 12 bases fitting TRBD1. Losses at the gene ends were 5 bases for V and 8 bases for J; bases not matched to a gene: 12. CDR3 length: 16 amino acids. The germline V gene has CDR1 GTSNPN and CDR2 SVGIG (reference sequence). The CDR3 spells CAWVGDRGPSGEKLFF. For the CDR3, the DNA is TGTGCCTGGGTGGGGGACAGGGGGCCCTCCGGAGAAAAACTGTTTTTT.

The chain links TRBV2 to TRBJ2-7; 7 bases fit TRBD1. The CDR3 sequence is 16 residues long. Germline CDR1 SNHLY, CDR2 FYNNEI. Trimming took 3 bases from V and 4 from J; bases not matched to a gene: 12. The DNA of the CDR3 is TGTGCCAGCAGTGACGTTCCGGGACAGAGGACTTACGAGCAGTACTTC. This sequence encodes CASSDVPGQRTYEQYF.

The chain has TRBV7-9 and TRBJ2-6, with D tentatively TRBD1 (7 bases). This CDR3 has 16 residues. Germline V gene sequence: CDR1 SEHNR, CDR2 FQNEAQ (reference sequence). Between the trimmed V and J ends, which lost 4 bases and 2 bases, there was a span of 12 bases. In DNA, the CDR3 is TGTGCCAGCAGCTGGGGGGACAGCACTGGGGCCAACGTCCTGACTTTC. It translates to CASSWGDSTGANVLTF.

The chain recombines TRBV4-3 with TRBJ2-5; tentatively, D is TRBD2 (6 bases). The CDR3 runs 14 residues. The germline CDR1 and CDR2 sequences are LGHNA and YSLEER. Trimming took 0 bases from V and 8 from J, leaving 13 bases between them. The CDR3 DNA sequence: TGCGCCAGCAGCCAAGATACTAGCCGGGCCACCCAGTACTTC. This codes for CASSQDTSRATQYF.

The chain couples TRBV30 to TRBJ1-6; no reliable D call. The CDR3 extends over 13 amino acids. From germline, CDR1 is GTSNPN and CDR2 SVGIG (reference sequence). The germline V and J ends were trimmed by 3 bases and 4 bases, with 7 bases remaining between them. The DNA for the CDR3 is TGTGCCTGGAGAGAGGGATATAATTCACCCCTCCACTTT. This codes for CAWREGYNSPLHF.

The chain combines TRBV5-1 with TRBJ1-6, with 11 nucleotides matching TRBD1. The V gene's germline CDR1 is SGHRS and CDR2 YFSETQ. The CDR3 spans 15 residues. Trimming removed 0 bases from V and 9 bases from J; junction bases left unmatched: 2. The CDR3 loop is CASSLEGTGGSPLHF. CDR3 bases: TGCGCCAGCAGCTTGGAGGGGACAGGGGGTTCACCCCTCCACTTT.

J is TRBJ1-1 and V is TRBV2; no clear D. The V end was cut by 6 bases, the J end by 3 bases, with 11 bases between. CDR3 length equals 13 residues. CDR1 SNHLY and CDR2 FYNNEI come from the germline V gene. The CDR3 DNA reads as TGTGCCAGCAGGCCGGGTGGTTACACTGAAGCTTTCTTT. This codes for CASRPGGYTEAFF.

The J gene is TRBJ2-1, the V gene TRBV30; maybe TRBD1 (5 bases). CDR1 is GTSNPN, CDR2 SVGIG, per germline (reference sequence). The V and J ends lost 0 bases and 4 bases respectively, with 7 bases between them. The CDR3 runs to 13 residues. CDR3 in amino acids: CAWSVSGYNEQFF. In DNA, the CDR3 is TGTGCCTGGAGTGTATCAGGGTACAATGAGCAGTTCTTC.

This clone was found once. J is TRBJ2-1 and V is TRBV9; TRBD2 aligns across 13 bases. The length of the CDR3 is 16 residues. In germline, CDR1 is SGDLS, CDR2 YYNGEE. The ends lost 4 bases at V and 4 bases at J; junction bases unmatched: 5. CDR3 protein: CASSKTSGGAYNEQFF. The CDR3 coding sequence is TGTGCCAGCAGCAAAACTAGCGGGGGGGCTTACAATGAGCAGTTCTTC.

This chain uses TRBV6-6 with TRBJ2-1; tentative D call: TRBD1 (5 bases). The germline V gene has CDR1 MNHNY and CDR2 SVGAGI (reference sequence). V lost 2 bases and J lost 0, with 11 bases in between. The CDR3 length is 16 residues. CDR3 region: CASSYPSDSSYNEQFF. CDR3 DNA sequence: TGTGCCAGCAGTTACCCCTCCGACAGCTCCTACAATGAGCAGTTCTTC.

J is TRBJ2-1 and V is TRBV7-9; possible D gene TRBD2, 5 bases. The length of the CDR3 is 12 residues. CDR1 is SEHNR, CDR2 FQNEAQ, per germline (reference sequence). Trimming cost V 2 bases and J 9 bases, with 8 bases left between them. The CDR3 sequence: CASSLSEAEQFF. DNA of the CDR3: TGTGCCAGCAGCTTATCGGAGGCTGAGCAGTTCTTC.

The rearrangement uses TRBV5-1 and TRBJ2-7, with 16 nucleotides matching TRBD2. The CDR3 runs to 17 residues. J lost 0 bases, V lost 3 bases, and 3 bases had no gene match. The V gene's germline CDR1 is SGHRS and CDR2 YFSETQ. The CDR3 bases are TGCGCCAGCAGCTCGGGACTAGCGGGGGGGTTCTCCTACGAGCAGTACTTC. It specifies CASSSGLAGGFSYEQYF.

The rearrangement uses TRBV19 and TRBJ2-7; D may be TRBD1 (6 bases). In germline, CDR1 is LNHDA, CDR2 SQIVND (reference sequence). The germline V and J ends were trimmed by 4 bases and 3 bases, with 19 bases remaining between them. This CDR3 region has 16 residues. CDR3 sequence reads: CASSTKLPSGVYEQYF. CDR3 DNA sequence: TGTGCCAGTAGTACGAAACTTCCCTCAGGGGTCTACGAGCAGTACTTC.

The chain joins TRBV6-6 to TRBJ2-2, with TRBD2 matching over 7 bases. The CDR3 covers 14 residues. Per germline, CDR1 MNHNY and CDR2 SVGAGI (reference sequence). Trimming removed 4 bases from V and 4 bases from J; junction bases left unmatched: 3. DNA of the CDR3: TGTGCCAGCAGTTCGGGACTAACCACCGGGGAGCTGTTTTTT. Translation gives CASSSGLTTGELFF.